This T cell receptor beta chain was identified during a study of blood T cell repertoires in COVID-19. Across the study: Samples of COVID-19 (acute and convalescent) were obtained from the United States, Italy and Spain.

The length of the CDR3 is 16 residues. In germline, CDR1 is MNHEY, CDR2 SVGAGI. Between the trimmed V and J ends, which lost 0 bases and 3 bases, there was a span of 11 bases. The Seattle patients joined while their infection was active and were tracked longitudinally afterward. The table came from immunoSEQ multiplex PCR; TCRdb's copy has only in-frame clones and leaves some out. This sample has over 60,000 clones, with 76% found just once. The chain is built from TRBV6-5 and TRBJ2-2, with D perhaps TRBD2 (6 bases). The sequenced sample consisted of peripheral blood. This clonotype was sampled from a man between 60 and 75 years old with COVID-19, enrolled during active disease. Written as DNA, the CDR3 is TGTGCCAGCAGTTACTCGGGAGGAATTGACACCGGGGAGCTGTTTTTT. It specifies CASSYSGGIDTGELFF.